The 4 T cell receptor beta chains in this list originate from one sample, sequenced in a study of human T cells and chemical hapten exposure. TCRdb re-called the RACE reads with MiXCR, one entry per CDR3 protein. The sample lists some 90,000 distinct CDR3 sequences; 10% to 12% were seen once. Time point denoted: patch test 2, 6 weeks after DPC sensitization. The treatment is: therapeutic diphenylcyclopropenone sensitization with weekly scalp DPC. The sequencing here drew on whole blood, taken in connection with sensitization to the hapten diphenylcyclopropenone (DPC). Every receptor here comes from a woman between 35 and 50 years old with alopecia areata. Some clones in this sample may be carry-over from other donors' samples.

The rearrangement uses TRBV20-1 and TRBJ1-1; TRBD1 might be the D (5 bases). Germline CDR1 is DFQATT and CDR2 is SNEGSKA (reference sequence). Trimming removed 0 bases from V and 4 bases from J, with 9 bases in between. The CDR3 loop spans 13 amino acids. The CDR3 nucleotides read TGCAGTGCTAGAGAAGGGGTGGGCACTGAAGCTTTCTTT. This translates into CSAREGVGTEAFF.

The J gene is TRBJ1-1, the V gene TRBV7-9, with D possibly TRBD1 on 5 matching bases. The CDR3 length is 14 residues. Germline V lookup: CDR1 SEHNR, CDR2 FQNEAQ (reference sequence). Trimming took 5 bases from V and 7 from J, leaving 17 bases between them. Here the CDR3 reads CASSKQGLPLEAFF. In nucleotides, the CDR3 is TGTGCCAGCAGCAAGCAGGGACTTCCCCTTGAAGCTTTCTTT.

This clonotype was observed a few times. The chain recombines TRBV7-8 with TRBJ1-1, with D maybe TRBD1 (5 bases). V was shortened by 5 bases and J by 5 bases, with 12 bases between the two germline ends. CDR3 size: 13 residues. Germline V gives CDR1 SGHVS, CDR2 FQNEAQ. The CDR3 DNA reads as TGTGCCAGCAGCCTACGACGGGGGACTGAAGCTTTCTTT. Translation: CASSLRRGTEAFF.

This clonotype was observed at least ten times. The chain recombines TRBV2 with TRBJ2-7; perhaps D is TRBD1 or TRBD2 (5 bases each). CDR1 is SNHLY, CDR2 FYNNEI, per germline. This CDR3 spans 13 amino acids. The ends were cut back, 8 bases at V and 3 bases at J, with 14 bases in the middle. As DNA, the CDR3 is TGTGCCAGCGCCCGGGACCGTCGCTACGAGCAGTACTTC. Translating it yields CASARDRRYEQYF. Drawing the rest from reference TRBV2 and TRBJ2-7, the complete variable domain is EPEVTQTPSHQVTQMGQEVILRCVPISNHLYFYWYRQILGQKVEFLVSFYNNEISEKSEIFDDQFSVERPDGSNFTLKIRSTKLEDSAMYFCASARDRRYEQYFGPGTRLTVT.